Presented here are 14 T cell receptor beta chains from one specimen sequenced in a study of blood T cells in healthy people across ages. A J-beta primer mix and a sample-barcoded 5' primer were used in a second PCR of roughly 7 to 12 cycles. TCRdb re-derived calls from the 5' RACE reads in MiXCR, one entry per CDR3 protein. The table has roughly 500,000 distinct CDR3 sequences, more than 20% seen once; the top ten hold 8.5% to 9.5%. The same sample was also studied in work on T cells of mothers and their children.

The sample comprised blood. These receptors all stem from a boy between 10 and 17 years old in good health.

This sequence joins TRBV27 and TRBJ2-5, with D uncertain. The assigned J gene may be wrong: the sequence end matches TRBJ2-7 better. The germline V gene has CDR1 MNHEY and CDR2 SMNVEV (reference sequence). This CDR3 is 13 amino acids long. CDR3 amino acids: CASSLSQAYEQYF. CDR3 bases: TGTGCCAGCAGTTTATCCCAGGCCTACGAGCAGTACTTC.

This CDR3 reads CASSLEGAGLVSHEQFF. CDR3 nucleotides: TGCGCCAGCAGCTTGGAGGGAGCGGGACTAGTTAGCCATGAGCAGTTCTTC. The J gene is TRBJ2-1, the V gene TRBV5-1, with TRBD2 matching 8 bases. Germline V CDR1 and CDR2: SGHRS, YFSETQ. This CDR3 has 17 residues. The ends lost 0 bases at V and 8 bases at J; junction bases unmatched: 13.

V is TRBV14 and J is TRBJ2-5; possibly TRBD1 or TRBD2 for D (5 bases each). The CDR3 is 15 residues long. The V and J ends lost 4 bases and 5 bases respectively, with 17 bases between them. The germline V gene has CDR1 SGHDN and CDR2 FVKESK. In DNA form, the CDR3 reads TGTGCCAGCAGCCGGACCACGGGGCCATGGGAGACCCAGTACTTC. It yields the protein CASSRTTGPWETQYF.

The CDR3: CASSPAVPSPYEQYF. The CDR3 DNA reads as TGCGCCAGCAGCCCCGCGGTGCCTAGTCCCTACGAGCAGTACTTC. The chain uses TRBV4-3 and TRBJ2-5; D unclear. The J call may be incorrect, as the DNA end agrees better with TRBJ2-7. Germline-derived CDR1 and CDR2 are LGHNA and YSLEER. The CDR3 is 15 amino acids.

This clonotype has just a few counts. This chain uses TRBV20-1 with TRBJ2-3; D might be TRBD2 (7 bases). This CDR3 spans 14 amino acids. Germline lookup yields CDR1 DFQATT and CDR2 SNEGSKA (reference sequence). Trimming removed 6 bases from V and 4 bases from J, with 17 bases in between. CDR3 sequence reads: CSASPGGRADTQYF. Written as DNA, the CDR3 is TGCAGTGCGTCCCCGGGGGGCCGCGCAGATACGCAGTATTTT.

This clonotype was observed a few times. The chain links TRBV7-2 to TRBJ2-3; 9 positions agree with TRBD2. Trimming at V came to 0 bases and at J to 4 bases, leaving 5 bases not matched to a gene. Germline loops: CDR1 SGHTA, CDR2 FQGNSA. The CDR3 has 16 residues. The CDR3 region is CASSLAGSGGSDTQYF. The CDR3 DNA reads TGTGCCAGCAGCTTAGCAGGTAGCGGGGGATCAGATACGCAGTATTTT.

The chain recombines TRBV7-8 with TRBJ2-2; D is unclear. CDR3 size: 15 residues. In germline, CDR1 is SGHVS, CDR2 FQNEAQ. The germline V and J ends were trimmed by 5 bases and 3 bases, with 13 bases remaining between them. CDR3 DNA sequence: TGTGCCAGCAGCCCCTCGGACCAGCACACCGGGGAGCTGTTTTTT. Amino acids: CASSPSDQHTGELFF.

The J gene is TRBJ2-5, the V gene TRBV27; D ambiguous. The tail of the sequence fits TRBJ2-1 better, so the J call may be wrong. This CDR3 contains 13 residues. Germline CDR1 MNHEY, CDR2 SMNVEV (reference sequence). The CDR3 sequence: CASSPPLDDEQFF. The CDR3 coding sequence is TGTGCCAGCAGTCCTCCCTTGGACGATGAGCAGTTCTTC.

This clonotype was seen at least ten times. In nucleotides, the CDR3 is TGTGCCAGCAGTTCAGATTTAGCCAAAAACATTCAGTACTTC. Translation gives CASSSDLAKNIQYF. The chain joins TRBV28 to TRBJ2-4; D remains ambiguous. Trimming cost V 4 bases and J 0 bases, with 7 bases left between them. The CDR3 totals 14 residues. In germline, CDR1 is MDHEN, CDR2 SYDVKM.

The chain carries TRBV6-6 and TRBJ2-7; the match to TRBD2 covers 12 bases. The CDR3 is 15 residues long. With 5 bases clipped from V and 3 bases from J, the junction kept 5 bases outside the gene matches. Germline V gene lookup returns CDR1 MNHNY and CDR2 SVGAGI (reference sequence). The CDR3 region has the DNA TGTGCCAGCAGTCCTGCGACTAGCGGGAGCTACGAGCAGTACTTC. This gives the protein CASSPATSGSYEQYF.

The chain is built from TRBV6-2 or TRBV6-3 and TRBJ2-7; TRBD2 is a possible D gene (6 bases). V was shortened by 2 bases and J by 5 bases, with 13 bases between the two germline ends. CDR1 and CDR2 from the germline V gene are MNHEY and SVGEGT. CDR3 length: 14 amino acids. CDR3 bases: TGTGCCAGCAGTTACGCCGGGGGTGCGGACGAGCAGTACTTC. Translating it yields CASSYAGGADEQYF.

This chain uses TRBV5-6 with TRBJ2-7; D is perhaps TRBD1 (6 bases). The V gene lost 1 base and the J gene lost 3 bases, with 20 bases spanning the gap. Germline V gene lookup returns CDR1 SGHDT and CDR2 YYEEEE. The CDR3 contains 17 residues. The CDR3 DNA follows: TGTGCCAGCAGCTTGCTCGCGCCGCTGGACAGCGGCTACGAGCAGTACTTC. Translated: CASSLLAPLDSGYEQYF.

This chain uses TRBV30 with TRBJ1-1, with D possibly matching TRBD1 (6 bases). CDR3 length: 13 residues. Germline V gives CDR1 GTSNPN, CDR2 SVGIG (reference sequence). The germline V and J ends were trimmed by 5 bases and 4 bases, with 14 bases remaining between them. CDR3 DNA: TGTGCCTGGGCAAGGGGGGGGATCACTGAAGCTTTCTTT. Protein product: CAWARGGITEAFF. The variable domain in full, with the rest retrieved from reference TRBV30 and TRBJ1-1, is SQTIHQWPATLVQPVGSPLSLECTVEGTSNPNLYWYRQAAGRGLQLLFYSVGIGQISSEVPQNLSASRPQDRQFILSSKKLLLSDSGFYLCAWARGGITEAFFGQGTRLTVV.

The chain combines TRBV6-5 with TRBJ2-4; TRBD1 matches 7 bases. The CDR3 is 14 residues long. J lost 4 bases, V lost 6 bases, and 6 bases had no gene match. Germline values: CDR1 MNHEY, CDR2 SVGAGI. The CDR3 spells CASRTQGPKNIQYF. The CDR3, as DNA: TGTGCCAGCAGAACACAGGGGCCGAAAAACATTCAGTACTTC.